This is a list of T cell receptor beta chains from one sample in a study of CD8+CD57+ T cells in acquired aplastic anemia. TCRdb fed the reads into MiXCR, producing one record per CDR3 protein. The data contain 300,000 or so distinct CDR3 sequences, around 60% of them singletons. Sequencing was done on a sample of sorted CD4+, CD8+, or CD8+CD57+ T cells (not recorded which) from PBMCs. These receptors were obtained from a human donor with severe aplastic anemia or a healthy control (not recorded which). Each CDR3 is given with its conserved first and last residue. D genes are given only for firm matches. Size tells how often a clone was seen (once, few, many) or the class of an expanded clone, and some rows leave it out.

TRBV7-2	few	TRBJ2-5	.	CASSPGVRERVETQYF	TGTGCCAGCAGCCCTGGAGTGAGGGAAAGGGTGGAGACCCAGTACTTC
TRBV24-1	.	TRBJ1-5	TRBD1	CATSGGQGRLNQPQHF	TGTGCCACCAGTGGGGGACAGGGCCGCCTTAATCAGCCCCAGCATTTT
TRBV7-6	.	TRBJ1-6	.	CASSLEGLLEPLHF	TGTGCCAGCAGCTTAGAAGGGTTGTTAGAACCCCTCCACTTT
TRBV2	once	TRBJ2-7	TRBD1	CASSVRIIGTDYEQYF	TGTGCCAGCAGTGTACGCATAATAGGGACAGACTACGAGCAGTACTTC
TRBV28	many	TRBJ1-1	.	CASSNTGRTEAFF	TGTGCCAGCAGCAACACAGGGCGCACTGAAGCTTTCTTT
TRBV10-3	few	TRBJ2-5	.	CAISESQGPYGETQYF	TGTGCCATCAGTGAGAGCCAGGGGCCCTACGGGGAGACCCAGTACTTC
TRBV20-1	many	TRBJ1-5	TRBD1	CSAPTGGPEQPQHF	TGCAGTGCTCCTACAGGGGGGCCTGAGCAGCCCCAGCATTTT
TRBV24-1	.	TRBJ1-2	TRBD1	CATQRTGILPYGYTF	TGTGCCACCCAAAGGACAGGTATTCTTCCATATGGCTACACCTTC
TRBV6-5	many	TRBJ1-1	.	CASSPADTSLNTEAFF	TGTGCCAGCAGCCCCGCGGACACATCATTGAACACTGAAGCTTTCTTT
TRBV10-3	.	TRBJ2-7	.	CAISRQTGISYEQYF	TGTGCCATCAGTAGACAAACAGGGATCTCCTACGAGCAGTACTTC
TRBV7-2	.	TRBJ1-6	TRBD1	CASSLGQGRSPLHF	TGTGCCAGCAGCTTAGGACAGGGCCGCTCACCCCTCCACTTT
TRBV15	.	TRBJ1-5	.	CATRTERNQPQHF	TGTGCCACCCGAACGGAACGCAATCAGCCCCAGCATTTT
TRBV28	.	TRBJ1-5	TRBD1	CASSSGQGSWGSNQPQHF	TGTGCCAGCAGTTCCGGACAGGGTTCATGGGGGAGCAATCAGCCCCAGCATTTT
TRBV2	.	TRBJ2-7	.	CASTRDRKHEQYF	TGTGCCAGCACCCGGGACCGAAAACACGAGCAGTACTTC
TRBV20-1	.	TRBJ2-1	TRBD1	CSCRDRGRNEQFF	TGCAGTTGCCGGGACAGGGGGAGGAATGAGCAGTTCTTC
TRBV5-8	many	TRBJ1-2	.	CASSLITREAYGYTF	TGTGCCAGCAGCTTGATTACCCGGGAGGCCTATGGCTACACCTTC
TRBV29-1	many	TRBJ2-7	TRBD1	CSVRQGFLGPYEQYF	TGCAGCGTGCGACAGGGGTTTTTAGGACCCTACGAGCAGTACTTC
TRBV27	many	TRBJ1-2	.	CASSLSGFYGYTF	TGTGCCAGCAGTTTAAGTGGGTTCTATGGCTACACCTTC
TRBV24-1	few	TRBJ1-2	.	CATGLLWVYGYTF	TGTGCCACCGGCTTACTTTGGGTCTATGGCTACACCTTC
TRBV10-2	many	TRBJ2-5	TRBD2	CASRLAGAQGETQYF	TGCGCCAGCAGACTAGCGGGGGCCCAGGGGGAGACCCAGTACTTC
TRBV19	.	TRBJ2-7	TRBD2	CASSGTSGLAGGPQHEQYF	TGTGCCAGTAGCGGAACCTCCGGACTAGCGGGAGGGCCGCAACACGAGCAGTACTTC
TRBV10-3	.	TRBJ1-1	TRBD1	CAISESGQGSAGANTEAFF	TGTGCCATCAGTGAGTCGGGACAGGGGTCTGCGGGCGCGAACACTGAAGCTTTCTTT
TRBV20-1	.	TRBJ2-1	TRBD2	CSAKLADSYSEQFF	TGCAGTGCTAAACTAGCGGACTCCTACAGTGAGCAGTTCTTC